What follows is one T cell receptor beta chain and its context. Time point reported: pre-sensitization, week 0. The treatment denotes: therapeutic diphenylcyclopropenone sensitization with weekly scalp DPC. The data derive from a study of human T cells and chemical hapten exposure. Original analysis: Ranging from roughly 20,000 to 750,000, TCR counts per sample had a median value of around 90,000. TCRdb itself ran the RACE reads through MiXCR, one entry per CDR3 protein. It is TCRdb's table, rather than the study itself, that gives the V and J calls and clone size. The sample consists of some 300,000 distinct CDR3 sequences, approximately 5% of them appearing once. Per germline, CDR1 DFQATT and CDR2 SNEGSKA (reference sequence). J gave up 6 bases and V 6 bases, and 9 bases lay outside the gene matches. CDR3 size: 13 residues.

The rearrangement links TRBV20-1 to TRBJ2-7; 9 bases map to TRBD2. The receptor was isolated from a woman aged 18-29 years with alopecia areata. Some clones in this sample may be carry-over from other donors' samples. The sequenced sample was whole blood, obtained in connection with sensitization to the hapten diphenylcyclopropenone (DPC). The DNA of the CDR3 is TGCAGTGCCCCGAAGCGGGGGGACTCCGAGCAGTACTTC. Translated: CSAPKRGDSEQYF.